These 8 T cell receptor beta chains originate from one sample sequenced in a study of blood T cells in healthy people across ages. Combining a sample-barcoded 5' primer with a J-beta primer mix, a second PCR ran for roughly 6 to 11 cycles. One entry per CDR3 protein, called by TCRdb with MiXCR from the 5' RACE reads. The sample lists hundreds of thousands of distinct CDR3 sequences, more than 25% occurring once. The sequenced material came from blood. These receptors all stem from a woman aged 80 or over in good health.

The sample holds many counts of this clonotype. The chain recombines TRBV6-5 with TRBJ2-3; D might be TRBD1 (6 bases). Germline V CDR1 and CDR2: MNHEY, SVGAGI. This CDR3 contains 16 residues. Deletions cut 6 bases from V and 5 bases from J, with 21 bases between. As DNA, the CDR3 is TGTGCCAGCAGCTACCTAGGGACACCTGGCCAAGATACGCAGTATTTT. It specifies CASSYLGTPGQDTQYF.

A note on this clonotype: A single base separates this from a much larger clone, so it may be a read error. The conserved phenylalanine or tryptophan is not found at the CDR3 terminus, so this likely reflects a read error. This sequence joins TRBV12-3 or TRBV12-4 and TRBJ1-2; no clear D gene. This CDR3 comprises 13 residues. V lost 5 bases, J lost 0 bases, and 7 bases lay in between. The CDR3 sequence is CASSQSSNYGYTC. CDR3 nucleotide sequence: TGTGCCAGCAGTCAAAGTTCTAACTATGGCTACACCTGC.

This clonotype was observed many times. Because the CDR3's place on the DNA is in doubt, the DNA is left out and the CDR3 is given as listed by TCRdb. V gene TRBV6-6 combines with J gene TRBJ1-2; the table's D call, TRBD1, was not checked against the DNA. The CDR3 is 16 residues long, counting both termini. Germline V gene data show CDR1 as MNHNY and CDR2 as SVGAGI (reference sequence). CDR3 protein: CASTSSSGGLFYGYTF.

The rearrangement links TRBV5-4 to TRBJ2-7; 9 nucleotides line up with TRBD1. The germline V gene has CDR1 SGHNT and CDR2 YYREEE (reference sequence). V shed 3 bases, J shed 5 bases, and the junction held 3 bases outside the gene matches. CDR3 length: 13 residues. Here the CDR3 DNA reads TGTGCCAGCAGCTGGACAGGGGCCGACGAGCAGTACTTC. It codes for CASSWTGADEQYF.

The table lists this clonotype with many counts. The chain has TRBV28 and TRBJ2-5; D is undetermined. V shed 10 bases and J shed 3 bases, with 6 bases lying between them. CDR3 length: 10 residues. Germline lookup yields CDR1 MDHEN and CDR2 SYDVKM. This chain's CDR3 is CATLEETQYF. The CDR3 nucleotides are TGTGCCACCTTAGAAGAGACCCAGTACTTC. The variable domain in full, with the rest retrieved from reference TRBV28 and TRBJ2-5, is DVKVTQSSRYLVKRTGEKVFLECVQDMDHENMFWYRQDPGLGLRLIYFSYDVKMKEKGDIPEGYSVSREKKERFSLILESASTNQTSMYLCATLEETQYFGPGTRLLVL.

This clonotype was counted at least ten times. The J gene is TRBJ1-2, the V gene TRBV6-2 or TRBV6-3; D gene unclear. The CDR3 runs 13 residues. V gave up 5 bases and J gave up 8 bases, with 15 bases separating them. Germline loops: CDR1 MNHEY, CDR2 SVGEGT. CDR3 in amino acids: CASSNVELAGYTF. CDR3 sequence (DNA): TGTGCCAGCAGTAACGTGGAACTGGCCGGCTACACCTTC.

As to this clonotype: This may stem from a read error, because a much larger clone lies one nucleotide away. The chain uses TRBV6-5 and TRBJ2-1; D perhaps matches TRBD1 (5 bases). The CDR3 runs to 14 residues. Trimming took off 7 bases at V and 4 bases at J, with 14 bases between the two ends. The V gene's germline CDR1 is MNHEY and CDR2 SVGAGI. This CDR3 is CASNRLTLYNEQFF. CDR3 DNA: TGTGCCAGCAACAGGTTGACTCTATACAATGAGCAGTTCTTC.

This clonotype turned up a few times. The chain uses TRBV7-9 and TRBJ1-3, with a possible D match to TRBD1 (6 bases). CDR3 size: 15 residues. With 7 bases removed from V and 9 bases from J, the gap between germline ends came to 22 bases. Germline values: CDR1 SEHNR, CDR2 FQNEAQ (reference sequence). In DNA form, the CDR3 reads TGTGCCAGCATTAGGGGTATGACAGGACCCGGCACCATATATTTT. Its translation is CASIRGMTGPGTIYF.